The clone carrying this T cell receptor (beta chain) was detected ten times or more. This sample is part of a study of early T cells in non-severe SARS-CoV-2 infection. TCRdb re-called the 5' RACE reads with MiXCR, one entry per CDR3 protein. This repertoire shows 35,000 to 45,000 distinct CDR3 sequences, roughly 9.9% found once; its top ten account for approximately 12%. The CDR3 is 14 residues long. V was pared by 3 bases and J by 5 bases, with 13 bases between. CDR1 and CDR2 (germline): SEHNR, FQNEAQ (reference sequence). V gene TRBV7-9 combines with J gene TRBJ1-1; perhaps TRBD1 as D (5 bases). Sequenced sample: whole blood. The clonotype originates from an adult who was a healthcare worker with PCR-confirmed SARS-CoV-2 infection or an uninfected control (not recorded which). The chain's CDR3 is CASSFDRSWTEAFF. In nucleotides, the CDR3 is TGTGCCAGCAGCTTTGACAGAAGCTGGACTGAAGCTTTCTTT.